One T cell receptor beta chain is described in this entry. Clones were read by immunoSEQ multiplex PCR, and TCRdb kept only the in-frame ones, dropping some. This sample carries 30,000 to 35,000 clones, 93% of them seen once, and the ten largest clones take 4.5% to 6.5%. Per the germline V gene, CDR1 is LGHDT and CDR2 is YNNKEL (reference sequence). The ends were cut back, 1 base at V and 2 bases at J, with 15 bases in the middle. The CDR3 is 17 amino acids. This sample was taken from a study of blood T cell repertoires in COVID-19. About the study: Collection of acute and convalescent COVID-19 samples took place in the United States, Italy and Spain.

The material sequenced was peripheral blood. The chain is built from TRBV3-1 (or the pseudogene TRBV3-2) and TRBJ1-5, with D perhaps TRBD1 (5 bases). This receptor was obtained from a human donor in a cohort sampled during active COVID-19. The CDR3 region has the DNA TGTGCCAGCAGCCAAGCAGCGGGGACCGGGGGCAATCAGCCCCAGCATTTT. Translating it yields CASSQAAGTGGNQPQHF.